This paragraph covers one T cell receptor beta chain sequence. This clonotype was recorded many times. Its antigen is not yet known. No clone much larger than this one lies a single base away; base qualities are absent. TCRdb names Illumina HiSeq 2500 as the instrument used. TCR beta libraries were prepared by quantitative 5'-RACE with molecular barcodes. In the authors' own workflow: To identify disease-linked TCR variants, a new computational method was used, one built on a probabilistic model of VDJ rearrangement. The public reads were run again by TCRdb, first through fastp at Q25 and then through MiXCR, and only productive beta chains were kept. Here each entry gathers all rows of one CDR3 protein and keeps the most common genes and DNA. TCRdb, rather than the study authors, made the V and J calls. Recorded for this sample are about 130,000 distinct CDR3 sequences; roughly 6.6% of them occurred a single time. Together, the top ten hold 12% of the sample.

This sample was included in a study of CD8 T cells in ankylosing spondylitis (dated by TCRdb to about 2017). Broadly, across the study: T cell receptor beta repertoires were profiled in healthy donors and ankylosing spondylitis patients so that disease-linked TCR variants could be found. Peripheral blood was sampled, and synovial fluid was additionally collected from ankylosing spondylitis patients. The full study cohort comprised about 23 ankylosing spondylitis patients and around 100 healthy donors.

General findings and caveats noted by the study authors: Some of the motif variants had been reported before in the synovial fluid and blood of reactive arthritis patients, a finding that suggests common disease-initiation mechanisms. Significant enrichment of the disease-linked clones was reported in matched synovial fluid samples from ankylosing spondylitis patients. Blood from ankylosing spondylitis patients appeared to be characterized by a TCR beta motif composed of about eight highly homologous amino acid variants. The disease-linked clones had a CD8+ phenotype and were found at relatively low frequencies in peripheral blood.

The sequencing input was blood, either unsorted or a sorted T cell fraction (not recorded which). This sequence originates from a male donor with ankylosing spondylitis or in good health (not recorded which).

CDR3 loop: CASSQDISAPGPTDTQYF. In nucleotides, the sequence is TGTGCCAGCAGCCAAGATATTTCGGCACCAGGGCCCACAGATACGCAGTATTTT. In this chain, TRBV3-1 is recombined with TRBJ2-3, with TRBD1 as a weak D call on 5 bases. Trimming at the junction amounts to 0 bases on V and 2 bases on J, and the germline ends lie 18 bases apart. CDR1 and CDR2, per the germline V gene (reference sequence), are LGHDT and YNNKEL. The CDR3 covers 18 residues, taking in both the cysteine and the phenylalanine. Kept here is only the CDR3 DNA, which spans 54 bases and is read in frame from base 1.